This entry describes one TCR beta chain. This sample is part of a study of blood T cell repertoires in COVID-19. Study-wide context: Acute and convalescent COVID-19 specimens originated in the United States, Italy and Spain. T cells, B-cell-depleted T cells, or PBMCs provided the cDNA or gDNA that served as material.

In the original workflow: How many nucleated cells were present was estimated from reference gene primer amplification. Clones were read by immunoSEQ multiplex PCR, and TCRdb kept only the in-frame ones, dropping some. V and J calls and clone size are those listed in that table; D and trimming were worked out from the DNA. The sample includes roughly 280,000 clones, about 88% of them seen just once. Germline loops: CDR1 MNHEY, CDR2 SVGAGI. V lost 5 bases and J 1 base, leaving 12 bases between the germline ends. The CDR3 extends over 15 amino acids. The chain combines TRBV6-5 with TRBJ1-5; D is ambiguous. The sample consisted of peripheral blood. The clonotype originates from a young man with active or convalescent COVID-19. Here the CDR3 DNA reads TGTGCCAGCAGTAGGTGGCGGGAGAGCAATCAGCCCCAGCATTTT. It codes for CASSRWRESNQPQHF.